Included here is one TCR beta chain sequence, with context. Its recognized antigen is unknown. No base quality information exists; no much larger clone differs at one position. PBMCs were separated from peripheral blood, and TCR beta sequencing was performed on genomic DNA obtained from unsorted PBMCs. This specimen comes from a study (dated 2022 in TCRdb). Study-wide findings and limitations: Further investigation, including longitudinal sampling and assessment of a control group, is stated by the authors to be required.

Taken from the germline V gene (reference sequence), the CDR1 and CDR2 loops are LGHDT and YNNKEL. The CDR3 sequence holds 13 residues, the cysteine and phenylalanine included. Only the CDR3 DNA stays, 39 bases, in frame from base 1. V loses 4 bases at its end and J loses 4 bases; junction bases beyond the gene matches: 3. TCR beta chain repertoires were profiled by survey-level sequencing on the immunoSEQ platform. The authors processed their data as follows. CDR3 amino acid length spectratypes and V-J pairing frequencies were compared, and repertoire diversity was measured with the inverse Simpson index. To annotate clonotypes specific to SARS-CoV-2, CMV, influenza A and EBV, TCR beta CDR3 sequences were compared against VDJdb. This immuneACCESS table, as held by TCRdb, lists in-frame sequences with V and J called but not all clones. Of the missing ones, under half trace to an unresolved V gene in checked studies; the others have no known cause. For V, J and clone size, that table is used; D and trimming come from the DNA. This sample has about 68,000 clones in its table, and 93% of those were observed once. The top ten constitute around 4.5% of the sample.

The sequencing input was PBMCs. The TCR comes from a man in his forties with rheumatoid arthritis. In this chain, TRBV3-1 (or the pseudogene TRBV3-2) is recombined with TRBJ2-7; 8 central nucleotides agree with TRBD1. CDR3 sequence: CASSRGQGYEQYF. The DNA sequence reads TGTGCCAGCAGCCGCGGACAGGGTTACGAGCAGTACTTC.